These 11 T cell receptor beta chains were sequenced from one sample in a study of regulatory T cells in long-lasting Graves disease. Building of the TCR beta libraries involved iRepertoire HTBI primers and Arm-PCR of CDR3 regions. One entry per CDR3 protein results from TCRdb running MiXCR on the multiplex PCR reads. The sample contains approximately 690,000 distinct CDR3 sequences, around 30% of which appear only once. Time point specified: persistent/refractory GD, antithyroid drugs over 5 years with positive TRAb. PBMC RNA served as the TCR library source. Sample: peripheral blood mononuclear cells (PBMCs), taken when the disease was refractory, from a patient treated with antithyroid drugs. All receptors come from a female donor with Graves disease.

V is TRBV30 and J is TRBJ1-1; D not certain. The CDR3 spans 13 residues. The germline CDR1 and CDR2 sequences are GTSNPN and SVGIG (reference sequence). V was cut by 4 bases and J by 1 base, with 10 bases left in between. The CDR3 spells CAWKGLSNTEAFF. CDR3 bases: TGTGCCTGGAAGGGCCTTTCGAACACTGAAGCTTTCTTT.

This clonotype was counted at least ten times. This chain uses TRBV6-1 with TRBJ1-1; D remains unclear. Germline CDR1 MNHNS, CDR2 SASEGT. Trimming removed 6 bases at V and 1 base at J, with 6 bases between. This CDR3 region has 12 residues. The CDR3 loop reads CASRVSNTEAFF. The CDR3, as DNA: TGTGCCAGCAGGGTTTCGAACACTGAAGCTTTCTTT.

The chain carries TRBV28 and TRBJ2-4, with 8 bases that match TRBD2. The CDR3 is 14 amino acids. Losses at the gene ends were 6 bases for V and 6 bases for J; bases not matched to a gene: 7. Germline values: CDR1 MDHEN, CDR2 SYDVKM. In DNA, the CDR3 is TGTGCCAGCAGCCTCGAGCGGGAGAGAAACATTCAGTACTTC. Translating it yields CASSLERERNIQYF.

V and J are TRBV5-6 and TRBJ1-2; 7 nucleotides agree with TRBD1. CDR3 length: 15 amino acids. The V gene's germline CDR1 is SGHDT and CDR2 YYEEEE. Trimming cost V 4 bases and J 1 base; bases outside gene matches: 7. The CDR3 is CASSPGTEFNYGYTF. The CDR3 nucleotides read TGTGCCAGCAGCCCGGGGACAGAATTTAACTATGGCTACACCTTC.

This clonotype appeared many times. The chain is built from TRBV28 and TRBJ1-5, with D possibly matching TRBD1 (6 bases). The CDR3 is made up of 16 amino acids. Germline CDR1 and CDR2: MDHEN and SYDVKM. V lost 10 bases and J lost 2, with 21 bases in between. CDR3 bases: TGTGCCATGTCCCGGGGTGGGGGCGCGGGCAATCAGCCCCAGCATTTT. This sequence encodes CAMSRGGGAGNQPQHF.

This clonotype showed up just a few times. The chain recombines TRBV29-1 with TRBJ1-1, with TRBD1 matching 7 bases. Germline V lookup: CDR1 SQVTM, CDR2 ANQGSEA. The length of the CDR3 is 14 residues. J gave up 9 bases and V 5 bases, and 15 bases lay outside the gene matches. In DNA, the CDR3 is TGCAGCGTTCAACCAGTAACAGGGGAGAAAAAAGCTTTCTTT. The encoded protein is CSVQPVTGEKKAFF.

At least ten counts were recorded for this clonotype. The V and J genes are TRBV28 and TRBJ1-6; D gene unclear. Germline CDR1 and CDR2: MDHEN and SYDVKM. CDR3 size: 15 residues. The V and J ends lost 7 bases and 8 bases respectively, with 18 bases between them. The CDR3 spells CASTPRRGRDSPLHF. In DNA form, the CDR3 reads TGTGCCAGCACCCCCAGAAGAGGTCGGGATTCACCCCTCCACTTT.

On this clonotype itself: Relative to the germline gene, one junction end is altered; a read error may explain this. This chain uses TRBV28 with TRBJ2-4; D ambiguous. This CDR3 has 16 amino acids. Per the germline V gene, CDR1 is MDHEN and CDR2 is SYDVKM. DNA of the CDR3: TGTGCCAGCAGCCCCCTAGGGCCGATAGCCAAAAGCATTCAGTACTTC. Translation gives CASSPLGPIAKSIQYF.

This clonotype was picked up a small number of times. The rearrangement joins TRBV12-3 or TRBV12-4 to TRBJ1-6; D may be TRBD1 (5 bases). The CDR3 covers 15 residues. V gave up 6 bases and J gave up 4 bases, with 13 bases separating them. This CDR3 is CASSPGTPYNSPLHF. CDR3 nucleotides: TGTGCCAGCAGCCCCGGGACCCCTTATAATTCACCCCTCCACTTT.

Only one count was recorded for this clonotype. The rearrangement uses TRBV19 and TRBJ1-5; no reliable D call. The germline gives CDR1 LNHDA, CDR2 SQIVND (reference sequence). V was trimmed by 1 base and J by 5 bases, leaving 9 bases between them. The CDR3 extends over 14 amino acids. CDR3 in amino acids: CASSIGRGDQPQHF. In DNA, the CDR3 is TGTGCCAGTAGTATAGGAAGAGGTGATCAGCCCCAGCATTTT.

V usage is TRBV15 and J usage is TRBJ2-5, with 11 bases matching TRBD2. This CDR3 has 15 amino acids. V was pared by 1 base and J by 5 bases, with 3 bases of the junction left unmatched. Germline V lookup: CDR1 LNHNV, CDR2 YYDKDF (reference sequence). The DNA of the CDR3 is TGTGCCACCAGCAGAGCCTCTAGCGGGAGGGAGACCCAGTACTTC. Its translation is CATSRASSGRETQYF.